The clone carrying this TCR beta chain was seen more than once but under ten times. Its antigen is not identified. The record originates from a study of shared clonotypes between healthy human individuals. Study results and limitations: The study generally estimated greater richness for naive than memory subsets.

The germline V gene has CDR1 LNHDA and CDR2 SQIVND (reference sequence). Deletions cut 6 bases from V and 7 bases from J, with 12 bases between. This CDR3 is built from 12 residues. Per the authors' pipeline: ImmunoSEQ output lacked quality scores and full-length reads, limiting matched filtering. The data were produced by immunoSEQ multiplex PCR, yet TCRdb's version contains in-frame clones alone and is incomplete. V and J calls and clone size follow that table, whereas D and trimming were derived from the DNA. The sample contains 850,000 to 1,200,000 clones, 60% to 80% of which appear only once. The chain couples TRBV19 to TRBJ1-2; D not resolved. The sample consisted of memory CD4+ T cells sorted from blood. As to subset: CD45RA-negative fraction. This TCR came from a man between 18 and 29 years old in good health. CDR3 DNA sequence: TGTGCCAGTAGAGACCCGGGTAGTGGCTACACCTTC. It codes for CASRDPGSGYTF.